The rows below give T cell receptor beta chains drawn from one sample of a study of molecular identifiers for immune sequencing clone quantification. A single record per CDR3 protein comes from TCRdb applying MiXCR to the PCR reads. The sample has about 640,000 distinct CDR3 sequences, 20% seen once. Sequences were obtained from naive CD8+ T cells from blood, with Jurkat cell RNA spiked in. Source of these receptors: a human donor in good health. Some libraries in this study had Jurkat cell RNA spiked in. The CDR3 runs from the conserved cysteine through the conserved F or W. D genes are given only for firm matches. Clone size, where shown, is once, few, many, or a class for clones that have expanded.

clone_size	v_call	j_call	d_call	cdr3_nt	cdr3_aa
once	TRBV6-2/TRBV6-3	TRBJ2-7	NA	TGTGCCAGCAGTCAGGCTTTCTCCTCCGAGCAGTACTTC	CASSQAFSSEQYF
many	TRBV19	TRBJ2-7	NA	TGTGCCAGCAGCATAGGTGGATCCTACGAGCAGTACTTC	CASSIGGSYEQYF
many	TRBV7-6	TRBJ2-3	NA	TGTGCCAGCAGCTCGCGCCACCCTAGGTCGGGCACAGATACGCAGTATTTT	CASSSRHPRSGTDTQYF
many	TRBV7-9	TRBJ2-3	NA	TGTGCCAGCATCGATGGAGATACGCAGTATTTT	CASIDGDTQYF
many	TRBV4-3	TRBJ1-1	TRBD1	TGCGCCAGCAGCCAAGGGACAGGGGGCCCCGTGAACACTGAAGCTTTCTTT	CASSQGTGGPVNTEAFF
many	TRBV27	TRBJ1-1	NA	TGTGCCAGCAGCCCCGTGGGGGGATGGGGGACTGAAGCTTTCTTT	CASSPVGGWGTEAFF
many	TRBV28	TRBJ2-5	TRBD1	TGTGCCAGCAGTTTTTCGACAGGGCAGCCAGAGACCCAGTACTTC	CASSFSTGQPETQYF
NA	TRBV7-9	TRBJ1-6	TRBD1	TGTGCCAGCAGCGAGGGACAGGATAATTCACCCCTCCACTTC	CASSEGQDNSPLHF
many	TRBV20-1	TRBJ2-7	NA	TGCAGTGCTAGACTGGACAACCAATCCAACTACGAGCAGTACTTC	CSARLDNQSNYEQYF
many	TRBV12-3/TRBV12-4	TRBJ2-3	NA	TGTGCCAGCAGTTTTGGACTCGACACAGATACGCAGTATTTT	CASSFGLDTDTQYF
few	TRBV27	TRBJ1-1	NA	TGTGCCAGCAGCCTTTATAACCGGAACACTGAAGCTTTCTTT	CASSLYNRNTEAFF
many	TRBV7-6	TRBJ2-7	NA	TGTGCCAGCAGCTTAAGGACTAAAAATCCCTACGAGCAGTACTTC	CASSLRTKNPYEQYF
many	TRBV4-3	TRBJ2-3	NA	TGCGCCAGCAGCCAGGACCCTCAGACGGCAGATACGCAGTATTTT	CASSQDPQTADTQYF
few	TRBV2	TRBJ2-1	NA	TGTGCCAGCAGTGAATTGGTACAGACCACCTACAATGAGCAGTTCTTC	CASSELVQTTYNEQFF
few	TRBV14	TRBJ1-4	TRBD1	TGTGCCAGCAGCTCAACAACCGGGACAGTAAGGGAAAAACTGTTTTTT	CASSSTTGTVREKLFF
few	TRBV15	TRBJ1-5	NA	TGTGCCACCAGCAGAAACAGGGAGGGCAATCAGCCCCAGCATTTT	CATSRNREGNQPQHF
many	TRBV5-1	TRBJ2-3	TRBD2	TGCGCCAGCAGCTTGGAGGTTAGCGGGAGATACACAGATACGCAGTATTTT	CASSLEVSGRYTDTQYF
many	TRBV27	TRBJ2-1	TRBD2	TGTGCCAGCAGTTTGAGTCTAGCGGGGGGAGGTGAGCAGTTCTTC	CASSLSLAGGGEQFF
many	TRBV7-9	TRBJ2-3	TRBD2	TGTGCCAGCAGCTTAGCGGGAAGCGGGGGCCGCACAGATACGCAGTATTTT	CASSLAGSGGRTDTQYF
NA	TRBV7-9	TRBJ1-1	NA	TGTGCCAGCAGCCAGGGAGGGATTAACACTGAAGCTTTCTTT	CASSQGGINTEAFF
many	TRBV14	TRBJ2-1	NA	TGTGCCAGCAGCCCCACCAACTACAATGAGCAGTTCTTC	CASSPTNYNEQFF
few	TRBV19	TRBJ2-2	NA	TGTGCCAGTAGTATCGTCCCAGGAAGGGTCGGGGAGCTGTTTTTT	CASSIVPGRVGELFF
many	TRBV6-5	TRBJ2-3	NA	TGTGCCAGCAGTTACTACAGGGCAGATACGCAGTATTTT	CASSYYRADTQYF
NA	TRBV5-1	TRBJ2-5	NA	TGCGCCAGCAGCTCGGGGTTCTTAGGAGAAGAGGCCCGGTACTTC	CASSSGFLGEEARYF
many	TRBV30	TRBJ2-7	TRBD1	TGTGCCTGGAGCGATGGACAGGCTATAGAGCAGTACTTC	CAWSDGQAIEQYF
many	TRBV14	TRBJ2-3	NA	TGTGCCAGCAGCCGAGAGGACTTCACCGCAGATACGCAGTATTTT	CASSREDFTADTQYF
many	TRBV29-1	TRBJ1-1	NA	TGCAGCGCCGAGGACAGTTTGAACACTGAAGCTTTCTTT	CSAEDSLNTEAFF
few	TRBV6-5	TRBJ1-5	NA	TGTGCCAGCAGTTACTCGGCGGGGGAGCCCCAGCATTTT	CASSYSAGEPQHF
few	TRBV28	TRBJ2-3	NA	TGTGCCAGCAGTTTAAGGTACCGACTAACCGTCACAGATACGCAGTATTTT	CASSLRYRLTVTDTQYF
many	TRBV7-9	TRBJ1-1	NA	TGTGCCAGCAGCTCCCCCCTGAAAGTGGGTGAAGCTTTCTTT	CASSSPLKVGEAFF
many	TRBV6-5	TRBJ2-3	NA	TGTGCCAGCAGCAGCGGTGGAGTTGGCACAGATACGCAGTATTTT	CASSSGGVGTDTQYF
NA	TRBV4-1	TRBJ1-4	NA	TGCGCCAGCAGCCAAGACGCCTCAACTAATGAAAAACTGTTTTTT	CASSQDASTNEKLFF